These 21 T cell receptor beta chains share one sample of origin, sequenced in a study of T cells expressing NK-cell markers. With the 5' RACE reads reprocessed, TCRdb shows one record per CDR3 protein and no DNA. The sample totals about 180,000 distinct CDR3 sequences; its top ten clones hold 15% to 20%. The sequencing sample was made of blood T cells: a sorted CD56 or NKG2C T cell subset, CD4+ or CD8+ T cells, or bulk PBMC T cells (not recorded which). The receptors were gathered from a woman aged 18 to 69 in good health.

V usage is TRBV11-2 and J usage is TRBJ2-5; lacking DNA, the TRBD2 call made by TCRdb goes unchecked. Per germline, CDR1 SGHAT and CDR2 FQNNGV. The CDR3 runs 18 residues. The CDR3 region is CASSLVSVERWYQETQYF.

The chain recombines TRBV11-2 with TRBJ2-1. Germline V gene data show CDR1 as SGHAT and CDR2 as FQNNGV. The CDR3 is 15 residues long. The CDR3 reads CASSLGRSLNNEQFF.

The chain combines TRBV3-1 with TRBJ2-5; TCRdb reports TRBD2, a call that lacks DNA to check it against. This CDR3 has 18 amino acids. The V gene's germline CDR1 is LGHDT and CDR2 YNNKEL (reference sequence). Here the CDR3 reads CASSQGAPGLAGVETQYF.

V and J are TRBV15 and TRBJ2-3. The germline gives CDR1 LNHNV, CDR2 YYDKDF (reference sequence). This CDR3 has 12 amino acids. Here the CDR3 reads CATSKTPNTQYF.

The chain uses TRBV20-1 and TRBJ2-7; TCRdb's D gene call, TRBD2, goes unchecked for lack of DNA. The CDR3 is 15 amino acids. Per germline, CDR1 DFQATT and CDR2 SNEGSKA (reference sequence). The CDR3 protein is CSARGGRTSSYEQYF.

The chain employs TRBV13 and TRBJ1-1; without DNA, the TCRdb call of TRBD1 cannot be checked. CDR3 length: 14 residues. Germline CDR1 PRHDT, CDR2 FYEKMQ (reference sequence). CDR3 residues: CASSSSTGSTEAFF.

The chain uses TRBV7-8 and TRBJ2-7. Germline CDR1 reads SGHVS; CDR2 reads FQNEAQ. The CDR3 sequence is 16 residues long. The CDR3 loop reads CASSTLGSRAEDEQYF.

The chain carries TRBV5-1 and TRBJ1-2; TCRdb picks TRBD1, but there is no DNA to check that call. Germline V gene sequence: CDR1 SGHRS, CDR2 YFSETQ. The CDR3 is made up of 14 amino acids. The CDR3 protein is CASTLTGINHGYTF.

The chain has TRBV20-1 and TRBJ2-4; TCRdb gives TRBD2 as the D gene, but with no DNA this cannot be confirmed. The CDR3 sequence is 15 residues long. The germline V gene encodes CDR1 DFQATT and CDR2 SNEGSKA (reference sequence). The CDR3: CSATLGAGAKNIQYF.

The V and J genes are TRBV5-5 and TRBJ1-5; TCRdb outputs TRBD1, but without DNA this stays unchecked. The CDR3 runs to 18 residues. The germline gives CDR1 SGHKS, CDR2 YYEKEE (reference sequence). The CDR3 region is CASNPGGLAGRINQPQHF.

J is TRBJ2-3 and V is TRBV10-3. CDR1 and CDR2 from the germline V gene are ENHRY and SYGVKD. The CDR3 is 15 residues long. The CDR3 reads CAISDGGPSTDTQYF.

V gene TRBV10-3 combines with J gene TRBJ2-7; the D call from TCRdb, TRBD2, cannot be confirmed without DNA. Germline V CDR1 and CDR2: ENHRY, SYGVKD. The CDR3 consists of 15 residues. CDR3 in amino acids: CAISESLAVAYEQYF.

The chain uses TRBV29-1 and TRBJ1-2; TCRdb gives TRBD1 as the D gene, but with no DNA this cannot be confirmed. The germline CDR1 and CDR2 sequences are SQVTM and ANQGSEA. The CDR3 runs 17 residues. This CDR3 is CSVEYYPGTRPNYGYTF.

V is TRBV15 and J is TRBJ2-7; TCRdb picks TRBD1, but there is no DNA to check that call. Germline CDR1 reads LNHNV; CDR2 reads YYDKDF (reference sequence). CDR3 length: 14 residues. CDR3 loop: CATSKTGTGYEQYF.

V gene TRBV5-1 combines with J gene TRBJ2-1. Germline CDR1 and CDR2: SGHRS and YFSETQ. This CDR3 has 12 amino acids. The chain's CDR3 is CASSTTFNEQFF.

The chain combines TRBV6-1 with TRBJ1-5. CDR1 is MNHNS and CDR2 is SASEGT in the germline V gene. This CDR3 is 13 amino acids long. The CDR3 reads CASSEGEDQPQHF.

This chain connects TRBV6-5 to TRBJ1-6. CDR1 is MNHEY, CDR2 SVGAGI, per germline. The CDR3 consists of 14 residues. CDR3 region: CASSYSGENSPLHF.

V gene TRBV12-3 or TRBV12-4 combines with J gene TRBJ2-6. This CDR3 is 14 amino acids long. The CDR3 reads CASGSSSGANVLTF.

The CDR3 loop is CSVGDRGPAYGEKLFF. The chain has TRBV29-1 and TRBJ1-4; the TCRdb call, TRBD1, lacks DNA for checking. Germline V lookup: CDR1 SQVTM, CDR2 ANQGSEA. The CDR3 sequence is 16 residues long.

This rearrangement joins TRBV5-1 to TRBJ1-2; TCRdb outputs TRBD1, but without DNA this stays unchecked. The CDR3 length is 14 residues. Germline V CDR1 and CDR2: SGHRS, YFSETQ. The CDR3 reads CASSPRAEDYGYTF.

The J gene is TRBJ2-3, the V gene TRBV10-3; TCRdb calls TRBD2, which cannot be checked without DNA. CDR1 is ENHRY, CDR2 SYGVKD, per germline. This CDR3 has 14 amino acids. Here the CDR3 reads CAISRRESTDTQYF.